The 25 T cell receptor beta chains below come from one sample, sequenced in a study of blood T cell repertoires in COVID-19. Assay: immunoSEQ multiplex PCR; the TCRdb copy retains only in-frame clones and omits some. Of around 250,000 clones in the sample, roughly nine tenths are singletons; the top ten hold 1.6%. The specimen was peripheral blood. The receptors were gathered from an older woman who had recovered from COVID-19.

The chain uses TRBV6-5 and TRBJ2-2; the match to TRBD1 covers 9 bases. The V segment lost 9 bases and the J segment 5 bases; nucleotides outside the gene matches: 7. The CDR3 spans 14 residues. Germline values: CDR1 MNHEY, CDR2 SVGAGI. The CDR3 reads CASRRDRETGELFF. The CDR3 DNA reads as TGTGCCAGTCGCCGGGACAGGGAAACCGGGGAGCTGTTTTTT.

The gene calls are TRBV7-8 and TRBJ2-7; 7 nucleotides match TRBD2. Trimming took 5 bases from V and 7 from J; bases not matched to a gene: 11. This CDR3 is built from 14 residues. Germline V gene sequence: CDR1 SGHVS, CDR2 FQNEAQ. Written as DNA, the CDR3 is TGTGCCAGCAGCCCTGGACTAGTGGAGGGGGAGCAGTACTTC. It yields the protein CASSPGLVEGEQYF. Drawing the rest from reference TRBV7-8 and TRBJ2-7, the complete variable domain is GAGVSQSPRYKVAKRGQDVALRCDPISGHVSLFWYQQALGQGPEFLTYFQNEAQLDKSGLPSDRFFAERPEGSVSTLKIQRTQQEDSAVYLCASSPGLVEGEQYFGPGTRLTVT.

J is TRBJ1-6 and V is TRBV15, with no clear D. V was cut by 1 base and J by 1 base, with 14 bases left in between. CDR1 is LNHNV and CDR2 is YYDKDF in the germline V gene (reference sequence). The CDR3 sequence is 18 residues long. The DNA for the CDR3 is TGTGCCACCAGCAGAGGAACGTATGAGGGATCCTATAATTCACCCCTCCACTTT. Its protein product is CATSRGTYEGSYNSPLHF.

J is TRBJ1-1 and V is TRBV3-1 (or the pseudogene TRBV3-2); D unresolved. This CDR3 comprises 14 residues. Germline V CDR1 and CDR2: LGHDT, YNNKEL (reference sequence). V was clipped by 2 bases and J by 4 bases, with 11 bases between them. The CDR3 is CASSQIGSGTEAFF. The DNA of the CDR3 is TGTGCCAGCAGCCAAATCGGGTCGGGCACTGAAGCTTTCTTT.

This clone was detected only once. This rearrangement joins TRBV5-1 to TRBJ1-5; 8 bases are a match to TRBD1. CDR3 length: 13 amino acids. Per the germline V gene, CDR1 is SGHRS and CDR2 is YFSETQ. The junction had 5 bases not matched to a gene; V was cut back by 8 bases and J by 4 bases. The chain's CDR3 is CASSTGDNQPQHF. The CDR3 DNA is TGCGCCAGTTCGACAGGGGATAATCAGCCCCAGCATTTT. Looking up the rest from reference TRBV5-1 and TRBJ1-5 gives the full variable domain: KAGVTQTPRYLIKTRGQQVTLSCSPISGHRSVSWYQQTPGQGLQFLFEYFSETQRNKGNFPGRFSGRQFSNSRSEMNVSTLELGDSALYLCASSTGDNQPQHFGDGTRLSIL.

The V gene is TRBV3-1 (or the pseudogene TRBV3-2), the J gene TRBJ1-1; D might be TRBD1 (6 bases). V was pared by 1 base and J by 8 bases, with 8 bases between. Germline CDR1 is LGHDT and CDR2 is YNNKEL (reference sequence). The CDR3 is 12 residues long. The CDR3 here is CASSQVRGEAFF. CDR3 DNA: TGTGCCAGCAGCCAAGTGAGGGGGGAAGCTTTCTTT.

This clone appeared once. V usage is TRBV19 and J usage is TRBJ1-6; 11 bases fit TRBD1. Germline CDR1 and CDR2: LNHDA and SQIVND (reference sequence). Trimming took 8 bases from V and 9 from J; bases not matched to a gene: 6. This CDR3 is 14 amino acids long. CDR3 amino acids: CASHLDRGLSPLHF. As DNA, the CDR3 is TGTGCCAGTCATTTGGACAGGGGGCTTTCACCCCTCCACTTT. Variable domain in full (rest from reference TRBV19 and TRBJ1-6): DGGITQSPKYLFRKEGQNVTLSCEQNLNHDAMYWYRQDPGQGLRLIYYSQIVNDFQKGDIAEGYSVSREKKESFPLTVTSAQKNPTAFYLCASHLDRGLSPLHFGNGTRLTVT.

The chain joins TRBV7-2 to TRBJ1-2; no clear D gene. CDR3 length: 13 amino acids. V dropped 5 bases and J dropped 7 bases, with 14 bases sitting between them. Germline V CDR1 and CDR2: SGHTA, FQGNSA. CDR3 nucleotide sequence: TGTGCCAGCAGCCCCACCCCAGGCCCTGGCTACACCTTC. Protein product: CASSPTPGPGYTF.

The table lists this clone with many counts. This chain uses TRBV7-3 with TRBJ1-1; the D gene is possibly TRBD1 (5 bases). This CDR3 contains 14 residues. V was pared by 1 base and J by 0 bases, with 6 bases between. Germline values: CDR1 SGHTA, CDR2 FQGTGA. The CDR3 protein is CASSLNRLNTEAFF. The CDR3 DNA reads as TGTGCCAGCAGCTTAAACAGGTTGAACACTGAAGCTTTCTTT.

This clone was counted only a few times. CDR3 bases: TGTGCCAGCAGTCCTCCCCCACAGGGCAACTATGGCTACACCTTC. Translated, it gives CASSPPPQGNYGYTF. The V gene is TRBV28, the J gene TRBJ1-2, with D possibly being TRBD1 (6 bases). Trimming cost V 5 bases and J 2 bases, with 15 bases left between them. Germline V gives CDR1 MDHEN, CDR2 SYDVKM. There are 15 residues in the CDR3.

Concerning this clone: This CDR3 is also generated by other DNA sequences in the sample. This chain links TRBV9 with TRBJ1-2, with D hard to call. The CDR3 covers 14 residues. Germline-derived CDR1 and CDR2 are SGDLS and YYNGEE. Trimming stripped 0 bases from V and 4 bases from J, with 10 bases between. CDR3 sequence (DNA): TGTGCCAGCAGCGTAGGGGGAGGGAGCTATGGCTACACCTTC. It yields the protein CASSVGGGSYGYTF.

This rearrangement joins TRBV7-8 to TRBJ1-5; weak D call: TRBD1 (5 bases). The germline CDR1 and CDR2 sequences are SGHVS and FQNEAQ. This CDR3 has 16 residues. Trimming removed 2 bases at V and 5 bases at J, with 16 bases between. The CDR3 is CASSLNAGWRDQPQHF. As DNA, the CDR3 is TGTGCCAGCAGCTTAAACGCAGGGTGGCGAGATCAGCCCCAGCATTTT. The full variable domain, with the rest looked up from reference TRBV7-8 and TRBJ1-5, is GAGVSQSPRYKVAKRGQDVALRCDPISGHVSLFWYQQALGQGPEFLTYFQNEAQLDKSGLPSDRFFAERPEGSVSTLKIQRTQQEDSAVYLCASSLNAGWRDQPQHFGDGTRLSIL.

CDR3 sequence: CASSQENPQEQFF. The CDR3, as DNA: TGCGCCAGCAGCCAAGAGAATCCACAGGAGCAGTTCTTC. This chain uses TRBV4-1 with TRBJ2-1, with D unresolved. CDR1 and CDR2 from the germline V gene are MGHRA and YSYEKL. The CDR3 length is 13 residues. Trimming cost V 0 bases and J 10 bases, with 10 bases left between them.

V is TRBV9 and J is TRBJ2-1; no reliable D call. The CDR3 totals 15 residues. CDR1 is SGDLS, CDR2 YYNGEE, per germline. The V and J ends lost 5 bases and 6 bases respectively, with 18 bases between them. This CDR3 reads CASSETSPRVNEQFF. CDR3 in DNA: TGTGCCAGCAGTGAGACGTCTCCACGGGTCAATGAGCAGTTCTTC.

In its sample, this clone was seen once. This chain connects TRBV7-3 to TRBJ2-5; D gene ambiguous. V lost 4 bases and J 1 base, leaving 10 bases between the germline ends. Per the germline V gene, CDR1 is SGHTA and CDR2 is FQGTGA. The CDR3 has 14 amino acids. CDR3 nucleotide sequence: TGTGCCAGCAGCTCTGATGGGCCCCAAGAGACCCAGTACTTC. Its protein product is CASSSDGPQETQYF.

The CDR3 DNA reads as TGTGCCATCAGTGGGACTAGCGGTCCTAGCACAGATACGCAGTATTTT. This codes for CAISGTSGPSTDTQYF. The chain joins TRBV10-3 to TRBJ2-3; 10 positions match TRBD2. Germline CDR1 and CDR2: ENHRY and SYGVKD. V dropped 4 bases and J dropped 0; count of bases not matched to a gene: 4. The CDR3 consists of 16 residues.

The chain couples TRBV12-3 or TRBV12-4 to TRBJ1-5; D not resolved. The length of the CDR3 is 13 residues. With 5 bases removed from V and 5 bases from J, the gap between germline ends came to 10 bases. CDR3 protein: CASSVTEDQPQHF. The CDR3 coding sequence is TGTGCCAGCAGTGTAACAGAAGATCAGCCCCAGCATTTT.

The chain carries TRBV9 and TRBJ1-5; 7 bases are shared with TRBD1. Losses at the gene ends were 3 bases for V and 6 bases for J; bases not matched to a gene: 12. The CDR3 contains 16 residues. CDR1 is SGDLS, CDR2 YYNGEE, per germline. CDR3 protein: CASSAHSGGSGQPQHF. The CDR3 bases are TGTGCCAGCAGCGCCCACTCAGGGGGATCCGGTCAGCCCCAGCATTTT.

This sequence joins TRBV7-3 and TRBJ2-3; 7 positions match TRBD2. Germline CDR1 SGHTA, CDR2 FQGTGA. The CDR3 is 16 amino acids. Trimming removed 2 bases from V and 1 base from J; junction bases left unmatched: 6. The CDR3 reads CASSLHFGLGTDTQYF. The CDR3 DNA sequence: TGTGCCAGCAGCTTACACTTCGGACTAGGCACAGATACGCAGTATTTT.

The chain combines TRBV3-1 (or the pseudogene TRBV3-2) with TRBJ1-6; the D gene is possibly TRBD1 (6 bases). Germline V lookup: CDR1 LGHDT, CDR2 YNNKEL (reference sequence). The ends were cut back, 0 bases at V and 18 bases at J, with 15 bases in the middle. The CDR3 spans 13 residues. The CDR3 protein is CASSQEGAGVPHF. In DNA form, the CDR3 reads TGTGCCAGCAGCCAAGAGGGGGCCGGGGTCCCCCACTTT.

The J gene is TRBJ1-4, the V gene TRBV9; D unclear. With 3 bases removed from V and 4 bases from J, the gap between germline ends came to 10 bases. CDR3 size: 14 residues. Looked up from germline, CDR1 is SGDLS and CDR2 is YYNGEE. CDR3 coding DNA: TGTGCCAGCAGCGGCCTAGAAGATAATGAAAAACTGTTTTTT. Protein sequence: CASSGLEDNEKLFF.

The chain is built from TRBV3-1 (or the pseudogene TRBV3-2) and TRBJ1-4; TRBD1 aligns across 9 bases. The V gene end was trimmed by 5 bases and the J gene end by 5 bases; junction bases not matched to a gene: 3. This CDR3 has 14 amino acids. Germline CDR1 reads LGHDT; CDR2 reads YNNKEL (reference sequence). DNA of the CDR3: TGTGCCAGCAGCAAAACAGGGGGCAATGAAAAACTGTTTTTT. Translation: CASSKTGGNEKLFF.

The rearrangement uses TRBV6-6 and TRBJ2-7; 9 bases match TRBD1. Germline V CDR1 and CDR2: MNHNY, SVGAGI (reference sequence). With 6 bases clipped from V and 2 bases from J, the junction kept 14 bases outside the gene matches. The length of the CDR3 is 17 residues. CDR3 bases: TGTGCCAGCAGCCGACCTGCACCGGGACAGGGAACCTACGAGCAGTACTTC. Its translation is CASSRPAPGQGTYEQYF.

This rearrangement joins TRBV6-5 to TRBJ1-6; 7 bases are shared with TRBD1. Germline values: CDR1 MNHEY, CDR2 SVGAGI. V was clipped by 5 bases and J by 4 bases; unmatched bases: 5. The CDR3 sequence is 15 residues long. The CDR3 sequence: CASSTGDQYNSPLHF. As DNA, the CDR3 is TGTGCCAGCAGTACAGGGGATCAGTATAATTCACCCCTCCACTTT.

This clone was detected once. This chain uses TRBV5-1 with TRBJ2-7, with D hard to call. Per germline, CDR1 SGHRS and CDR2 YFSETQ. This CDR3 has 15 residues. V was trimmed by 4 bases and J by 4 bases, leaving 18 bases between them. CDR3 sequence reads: CASSPGTYLAYEQYF. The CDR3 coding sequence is TGCGCCAGCAGCCCCGGCACATATTTAGCATACGAGCAGTACTTC. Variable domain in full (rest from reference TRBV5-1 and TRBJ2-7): KAGVTQTPRYLIKTRGQQVTLSCSPISGHRSVSWYQQTPGQGLQFLFEYFSETQRNKGNFPGRFSGRQFSNSRSEMNVSTLELGDSALYLCASSPGTYLAYEQYFGPGTRLTVT.